This TCR beta chain was identified in a study of shared clonotypes between healthy human individuals. Study as a whole: In total, the donors were two women and a few men aged 18 to 49.

The data were produced by immunoSEQ multiplex PCR, yet TCRdb's version contains in-frame clones alone and is incomplete. The sample lists about 2.2 million clones; over 85% were seen once. CD45RO-negative, CCR7-positively selected cells formed the naive CD8 fraction, excluding terminally differentiated effector memory CD45RA+ cells. In its sample, this clone was seen a few times. V was clipped by 7 bases and J by 4 bases; unmatched bases: 4. From germline, CDR1 is MDHEN and CDR2 SYDVKM. The CDR3 totals 13 residues. The chain couples TRBV28 to TRBJ1-5; 7 bases fit TRBD1. Material: naive CD8+ T cells from PBMCs. This clonotype was sampled from a man between 18 and 35 years old in good health. Some clones in this sample may be carry-over from other donors' samples. The CDR3, as DNA: TGTGCCAGCATAAGACAGGGTAATCAGCCCCAGCATTTT. Amino acids: CASIRQGNQPQHF.